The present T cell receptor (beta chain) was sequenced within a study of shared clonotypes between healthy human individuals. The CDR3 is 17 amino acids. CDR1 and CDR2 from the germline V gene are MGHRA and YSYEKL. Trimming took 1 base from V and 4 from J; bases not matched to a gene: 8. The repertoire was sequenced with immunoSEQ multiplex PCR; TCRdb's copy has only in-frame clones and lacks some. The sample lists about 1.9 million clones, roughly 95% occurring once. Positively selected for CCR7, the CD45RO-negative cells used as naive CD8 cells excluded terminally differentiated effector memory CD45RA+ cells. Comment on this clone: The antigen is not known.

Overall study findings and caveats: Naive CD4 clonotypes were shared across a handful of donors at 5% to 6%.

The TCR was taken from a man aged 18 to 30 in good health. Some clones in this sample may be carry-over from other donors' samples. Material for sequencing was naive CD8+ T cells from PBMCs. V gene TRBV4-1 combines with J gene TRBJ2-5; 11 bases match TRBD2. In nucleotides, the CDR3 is TGCGCCAGCAGCCAAGGCACTAGCGGGAGCAGGTTAGAGACCCAGTACTTC. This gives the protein CASSQGTSGSRLETQYF.